This paragraph covers one T cell receptor (beta chain) sequence. A single count supports this clone. The antigen this receptor binds is unknown. Nothing much larger sits one base from this clone, and base qualities are not available. The cohort comprised some 700 healthy bone marrow donors. At the time of sampling, every cohort member was nominally healthy, though immune exposures that went unrecorded were likely present. The donor tested CMV seronegative and was one of the 352 seronegative cohort members. A peripheral blood sample was collected from each donor, and TCR beta sequencing was performed on peripheral blood mononuclear cells. Genomic DNA was extracted from the blood cell samples with the Qiagen DNeasy Blood Extraction Kit. Libraries came from the immunoSEQ multiplex PCR assay. A mixture of 60 forward primers for TCR Vbeta segments and 13 reverse primers for TCR Jbeta segments was used in the multiplex PCR. Amplification of the CDR3 region of rearranged TCR beta genes was performed with a multiplex PCR assay on genomic DNA. On the Illumina HiSeq System, the amplified TCR beta libraries were sequenced as 87-base-pair reads. On the study's bioinformatics: Across the 700 or so repertoires, a later analysis counted roughly 77 million unique TCR beta chains, 9.5 million to 12 million of which were shared by at least two donors. A nearest-neighbor algorithm error-corrected the raw reads and collapsed the reads into unique sequences, merging closely related sequences to remove PCR and sequencing errors. To assign V, D and J gene segments, CDR3 sequences were aligned to IMGT reference sequences. For a sequence to be retained, a match of at least six nucleotides was required to both a V gene segment and a J gene segment. A rearrangement was called productive if the CDR3 had no stop codons and remained in frame with V and J, and every other rearrangement was called non-productive. Following IMGT convention, CDR3 was defined as the stretch from the second conserved V-encoded cysteine up to the conserved J-encoded phenylalanine. In an earlier analysis of just under 600 of the donors, sequences lacking an unambiguous match to a single V gene segment were excluded. An earlier analysis of just under 600 of the donors called V segments functional above 56.7% productive rearrangements and segregating when the between-donor standard deviation exceeded 5%. A statistical classification framework was built for diagnosing cytomegalovirus status from the catalog of TCR beta chain sequences. A later analysis assigned V and J genes by comparing TCR nucleotide sequences with IMGT/GENE-DB human TR gene sequences. Using the TCRdist pipeline, a later analysis assigned CDR3 sequences along with most-parsimonious VDJ recombination scenarios. In a later analysis, each TCR beta chain was defined by its CDR3 amino acid sequence together with its V-gene family, and reads lacking a unique V-gene family were excluded. To address suspected cross-contamination and a sequencing artifact, a later analysis removed several hundred highly shared, low-generation-probability nucleotide sequences. In a later analysis, a clonal expansion index was calculated for each public chain from normalized within-repertoire ranks of inferred template counts. In a later analysis, generation probabilities were computed using a VDJ recombination model fitted to out-of-frame rearrangements, and the results were checked against IGoR. In a later analysis, hypergeometric tests were used to score TCR-TCR, TCR-HLA and TCR-CMV co-occurrence, with a repertoire-size bias correction applied to TCR pairs. False discovery rates were estimated in a later analysis by permuting HLA or CMV assignments 20 times. In a later analysis, co-occurring TCRs were grouped using DBSCAN, and TCRdist sequence similarity was added for clustering within HLA-allele-positive subsets. Co-occurrence clustering excluded repertoires with fewer than 30,000 or more than 120,000 public chains, plus five with anomalous nucleotide sharing. TCRdb obtained this table from immuneACCESS and retained in-frame rearrangements with V and J assigned. These tables miss some clones; where compared with another copy, unresolved V genes account for less than half of the shortfall, and the remainder is unexplained. Clonal size and the V and J genes are those of that table, whereas D and trimming came from the DNA. The sample data list about 110,000 clones, and about three quarters of these were observed just once. The leading ten clones occupy around 1.3% of the sample.

This entry belongs to a study of cytomegalovirus exposure and HLA in healthy donors (dated by TCRdb to 2016 to 2017). For the wider study: An earlier analysis of approximately 550 of the donors reported more than 250 Gb of sequence data and about 100 million unique TCR beta sequences from around 200 million T cells. Among the roughly 400 genotyped donors, around 81% belonged to the genetic ancestry cluster associated with self-reported Caucasian donors. A later genetic analysis took genome-wide SNP genotypes for about 65% of the 666 donors and used that subset as a discovery cohort. Among roughly 400 genotyped donors of the cohort, an average of around 250,000 unique TCR beta nucleotide sequences was sequenced per donor, of which 15% to 20% were non-productive. The number of typed donors differed by locus: roughly 620-630 for A, B, C, DRB1 and DQB1; about 520 for DQA1; around 610 for DPA1; and about 450 for DPB1. High-throughput TCR immunosequencing, statistical association of individual TCRs with disease status, and machine learning were combined to predict cytomegalovirus infection status. An earlier analysis of around 540 of the donors applied high-throughput TCR beta sequencing to assess whether each TCR beta V gene segment acted as functional or pseudogenic. Besides the first cohort of 500 to 700 subjects, a separate validation cohort made up of roughly 120 different subjects was used. A later analysis re-examined previously published TCR beta repertoires from more than 600 donors and added high-resolution HLA genotyping to investigate patterns of TCR occurrence. Every discovery cohort repertoire had been produced on one sequencing platform. Rather than drawing on any new phenotypic data, the later analysis identified candidate immune exposures from TCR beta sequences and the way those sequences occurred across donors. About 280 gigabases of sequencing data and around 90 million unique TCR sequences made up an early release that covered approximately 620 HLA-typed donors. Class I and class II HLA loci were covered by the typing at four-digit resolution. Donor age, sex, ethnicity and CMV serostatus were compiled alongside the repertoire data. The study aimed to test whether cataloging public T cell receptors could reveal signatures of past pathogen exposure. Four or five DR-DQ haplotypes were handled as single units for association and clustering because linkage in the cohort was strong. The T cell repertoires of some 670 subjects were profiled by immunosequencing and related to cytomegalovirus serostatus.

The study at large found these results: According to a later genetic analysis, donors in an Asian-associated ancestry cluster had fewer N-insertions in productive TCRs than the approximately 650-donor mean. Linkage disequilibrium might explain the correlated functional status among segregating V segments, but an unknown experimental factor could not be ruled out. A further reported finding was that TCR beta sequences accurately predicted the HLA-A and HLA-B alleles for most subjects in the first cohort. Most TCR sequences were observed very rarely across donors, whereas some public TCRs were present in many individuals. The study gave a list of around 170 TCR beta chains associated with cytomegalovirus. About 17 rarely observed V segments, including chromosome 9 orphons, were excluded from the earlier analysis of several hundred of the donors because counts were too low. A few of the identified cytomegalovirus-associated TCR beta chains were confirmed in vitro to be specific for cytomegalovirus antigens. In a later analysis, HLA-associated TCR beta chains showed more clonal expansion and lower generation probabilities than non-associated chains that were equally common. A later genetic analysis associated a missense DCLRE1C variant with V-gene and J-gene trimming of TCR beta chains, and an independent cohort replicated the association. In an earlier analysis of some 500 of the donors, most TCR beta V segments were observed in productive rearrangements about 87% or about 30% of the time, broadly matching IMGT annotations. In a later analysis, several top co-occurrence clusters were reported to appear linked to parvovirus B19, influenza, CMV and Epstein-Barr virus. In both the original and validation cohorts, the classifier was reported to diagnose cytomegalovirus status with high specificity and sensitivity. Only TCR beta chains were sequenced in this cohort, and the absence of alpha or paired-chain data limited detectable features. Strong co-occurrence of HLA alleles, especially DR and DQ, made assigning TCR associations to individual alleles difficult. The sequencing pipeline was judged likely to have produced a cluster of highly shared sequence variants as a technical artifact. According to a later analysis, most CMV-associated TCR beta chains appeared to be HLA-restricted, and the HLA associations seemed to be driven largely by CMV exposure. A later analysis associated approximately 17,000 TCR beta sequences with specific HLA alleles at a false discovery rate of 0.05. In a later analysis, TCR association rates were found to vary across HLA loci, with the most associated TCRs seen for DRB1 alleles and the fewest for HLA-C alleles. The authors suggested that the approach could potentially be extended to other disease states and immunological phenotypes. For the cohort, immune exposure information was limited to CMV serostatus. The presence/absence analyses assumed that sequencing depth was roughly uniform across donors, and that assumption may not be true. Because HLA typing was missing for some donors at each locus, association tests included only the typed subset.

The sequenced material came from PBMCs. This clonotype originated in a woman aged 25 to 39 in good health and CMV-seronegative.

The CDR3 is CASRDRVAGQPQHF. DNA sequence: TGTGCCAGTAGGGACAGGGTGGCCGGTCAGCCCCAGCATTTT. The rearrangement joined TRBV19 to TRBJ1-5; 8 bases in the junction line up with TRBD1. CDR1 and CDR2 were assigned from the germline V gene (reference sequence) as LNHDA and SQIVND. The CDR3 goes from the cysteine to the phenylalanine over 14 residues. Here the CDR3 DNA is all that survives: 42 bases in frame from base 1. The V end gives up 6 bases and the J end 6 bases, leaving 7 bases in the junction not matched to a gene.